These 24 T cell receptor beta chains originate from one sample sequenced in a study of neurological immune-mediated disorders. TCRdb ran MiXCR on the 5' RACE reads and lists one entry per CDR3 protein. The sample carries about 69,000 distinct CDR3 sequences, around 3.9% recorded once. Sequenced input: PBMCs. These receptors were taken from a young man with multiple sclerosis.

This clonotype came up many times. This rearrangement joins TRBV5-6 to TRBJ2-7, with D perhaps being TRBD1 or TRBD2 (5 bases each). Germline V CDR1 and CDR2: SGHDT, YYEEEE. CDR3 length: 13 residues. V lost 4 bases and J lost 6, with 14 bases in between. The CDR3 DNA is TGTGCCAGCAGCAACCACGGGGCCGTCGAGCAGTACTTC. Translation: CASSNHGAVEQYF.

This clonotype counts as medium-sized (0.01 to 0.1%). The chain carries TRBV15 and TRBJ1-5; the D gene is possibly TRBD1 (5 bases). CDR1 and CDR2 (germline): LNHNV, YYDKDF (reference sequence). Between the trimmed V and J ends, which lost 1 base and 5 bases, there was a span of 9 bases. The CDR3 totals 14 residues. DNA of the CDR3: TGTGCCACCAGCAGAGGGGGGGGATATCAGCCCCAGCATTTT. It encodes CATSRGGGYQPQHF.

This clonotype was recorded many times. V is TRBV5-1 and J is TRBJ2-5, with D tentatively TRBD1 (5 bases). This CDR3 is built from 15 residues. CDR1 is SGHRS and CDR2 is YFSETQ in the germline V gene. V was clipped by 6 bases and J by 4 bases, with 19 bases between them. The DNA for the CDR3 is TGCGCCAGCACCCGGATTCCAGGGTCGGGAGAGACCCAGTACTTC. This translates into CASTRIPGSGETQYF.

This clonotype was counted at least ten times. V gene TRBV12-3 or TRBV12-4 combines with J gene TRBJ2-5; D is uncertain. Trimming stripped 6 bases from V and 3 bases from J, with 11 bases between. The CDR3 spans 13 residues. CDR3 in DNA: TGTGCCAGCAGCCGAGGCCTAAAAGAGACCCAGTACTTC. Translation gives CASSRGLKETQYF.

This clonotype was counted ten times or more. Here the CDR3 DNA reads TGTGCCATCGATGGACCTACCCAGTACTTC. This codes for CAIDGPTQYF. The rearrangement links TRBV2 to TRBJ2-5; D is unclear. CDR3 length: 10 residues. Germline-derived CDR1 and CDR2 are SNHLY and FYNNEI. V was pared by 10 bases and J by 8 bases, with 11 bases between. Looking up the rest from reference TRBV2 and TRBJ2-5 gives the full variable domain: EPEVTQTPSHQVTQMGQEVILRCVPISNHLYFYWYRQILGQKVEFLVSFYNNEISEKSEIFDDQFSVERPDGSNFTLKIRSTKLEDSAMYFCAIDGPTQYFGPGTRLLVL.

This clonotype was counted many times. The V gene is TRBV9, the J gene TRBJ2-7; D possibly uses TRBD1 or TRBD2 (5 bases each). The CDR3 has 13 residues. Germline V lookup: CDR1 SGDLS, CDR2 YYNGEE. V was shortened by 3 bases and J by 6 bases, with 13 bases between the two germline ends. The CDR3 region is CASSGTFGGEQYF. The CDR3 nucleotides read TGTGCCAGCAGCGGGACATTTGGGGGCGAGCAGTACTTC.

Comments on this clonotype: Just one base apart from a much larger clone, this may be a read error. Likely a read error: the CDR3 ends without its conserved phenylalanine or tryptophan. The V and J genes are TRBV4-1 and TRBJ1-2; the D is unclear. This CDR3 has 13 residues. Germline V lookup: CDR1 MGHRA, CDR2 YSYEKL. V was shortened by 4 bases and J by 2 bases, with 8 bases between the two germline ends. In DNA form, the CDR3 reads TGCGCCAGCAGCCCGGGAGTAAACTATGGCTACACCTAC. Translating it yields CASSPGVNYGYTY.

This clonotype was seen many times. The chain has TRBV4-1 and TRBJ2-2; 12 nucleotides line up with TRBD1. V trimming: 4 bases; J trimming: 6 bases; junction bases outside the gene matches: 18. CDR1 is MGHRA, CDR2 YSYEKL, per germline. CDR3 length: 20 residues. The CDR3 bases are TGCGCCAGCAGCCGAACTATATTAGCCGGGACAGGGGGCGCCCCCGGGGAGCTGTTTTTT. Its translation: CASSRTILAGTGGAPGELFF.

This clonotype showed up many times. The chain recombines TRBV4-1 with TRBJ1-4; 9 nucleotides line up with TRBD1. The germline CDR1 and CDR2 sequences are MGHRA and YSYEKL. The J segment lost 4 bases and the V segment lost 4 bases, leaving 4 bases of the junction unmatched. The CDR3 runs to 15 residues. CDR3 nucleotides: TGCGCCAGCAGCCCCACAGGGGGCAATAATGAAAAACTGTTTTTT. Its protein is CASSPTGGNNEKLFF.

This clonotype was found many times. V and J are TRBV27 and TRBJ2-7; 9 nucleotides align to TRBD1. The CDR3 runs to 18 residues. Germline CDR1 reads MNHEY; CDR2 reads SMNVEV (reference sequence). J lost 5 bases, V lost 0 bases, and 14 bases had no gene match. CDR3 nucleotide sequence: TGTGCCAGCAGTTTATCCCCCCTTGTAGGGACAGGGAACAACGAGCAGTACTTC. It translates to CASSLSPLVGTGNNEQYF.

This clonotype was recorded many times. J is TRBJ2-5 and V is TRBV4-1; tentatively, D is TRBD2 (6 bases). CDR3 length: 14 residues. The germline V and J ends were trimmed by 4 bases and 5 bases, with 14 bases remaining between them. CDR1 and CDR2 from the germline V gene are MGHRA and YSYEKL. This chain's CDR3 is CASSPWGGDETQYF. Here the CDR3 DNA reads TGCGCCAGCAGCCCTTGGGGAGGCGATGAGACCCAGTACTTC.

In its sample, this clonotype was seen many times. The chain couples TRBV6-1 to TRBJ2-5; 8 bases align to TRBD2. CDR1 MNHNS and CDR2 SASEGT come from the germline V gene. With 6 bases clipped from V and 1 base from J, the junction kept 13 bases outside the gene matches. This CDR3 is 17 amino acids long. The DNA of the CDR3 is TGTGCCAGCAGCCCGCCCTGGGTAGCGGGGCCCCAAGAGACCCAGTACTTC. It translates to CASSPPWVAGPQETQYF.

In this sample, this clonotype turned up many times. This chain joins TRBV7-9 and TRBJ2-7; 10 nucleotides align to TRBD1. From germline, CDR1 is SEHNR and CDR2 FQNEAQ (reference sequence). The CDR3 extends over 16 amino acids. The V segment lost 4 bases and the J segment 7 bases; nucleotides outside the gene matches: 13. The CDR3 region is CASSSTPGQGKGEQYF. CDR3 bases: TGTGCCAGCAGCTCCACGCCGGGACAGGGGAAAGGGGAGCAGTACTTC.

This clonotype was counted at least ten times. V usage is TRBV20-1 and J usage is TRBJ1-2; D possibly corresponds to TRBD1 (6 bases). Germline loops: CDR1 DFQATT, CDR2 SNEGSKA (reference sequence). With 0 bases removed from V and 7 bases from J, the gap between germline ends came to 21 bases. The CDR3 covers 16 residues. CDR3 sequence (DNA): TGCAGTGCTAGAGATCCATCGGACAGTCGACGAGGTGGCTACACCTTC. Its protein product is CSARDPSDSRRGGYTF.

This clonotype was picked up many times. The gene calls are TRBV5-1 and TRBJ1-1; D is perhaps TRBD1 (5 bases). CDR1 is SGHRS, CDR2 YFSETQ, per germline. Trimming pared 1 base from V and 5 bases from J, leaving 12 bases between. The CDR3 has 14 amino acids. The DNA for the CDR3 is TGCGCCAGCAGCTTGATAGACAGCAGTACTGAAGCTTTCTTT. This encodes CASSLIDSSTEAFF. Variable domain in full (rest from reference TRBV5-1 and TRBJ1-1): KAGVTQTPRYLIKTRGQQVTLSCSPISGHRSVSWYQQTPGQGLQFLFEYFSETQRNKGNFPGRFSGRQFSNSRSEMNVSTLELGDSALYLCASSLIDSSTEAFFGQGTRLTVV.

This clonotype has ten or more counts. This rearrangement joins TRBV5-1 to TRBJ2-5; the D gene is possibly TRBD1 (6 bases). The germline CDR1 and CDR2 sequences are SGHRS and YFSETQ. V was shortened by 0 bases and J by 0 bases, with 12 bases between the two germline ends. The CDR3 sequence is 16 residues long. DNA for the CDR3: TGCGCCAGCAGCTTGGGGCAGGGGCCGTACCAAGAGACCCAGTACTTC. This translates into CASSLGQGPYQETQYF.

This clonotype was observed at least ten times. V gene TRBV20-1 combines with J gene TRBJ1-2; a weak D match, TRBD1 (6 bases). Germline CDR1 reads DFQATT; CDR2 reads SNEGSKA (reference sequence). This CDR3 comprises 12 residues. V was shortened by 2 bases and J by 6 bases, with 10 bases between the two germline ends. The CDR3 protein is CSARQGQNGYTF. The CDR3 DNA reads TGCAGTGCTAGACAGGGGCAAAATGGCTACACCTTC.

This rearrangement joins TRBV5-1 to TRBJ1-1; maybe TRBD1 (5 bases). Germline loops: CDR1 SGHRS, CDR2 YFSETQ. CDR3 length: 14 amino acids. The V gene lost 2 bases and the J gene lost 4 bases, with 12 bases spanning the gap. In nucleotides, the CDR3 is TGCGCCAGCAGCTTCGGAGGGGCTGGCACTGAAGCTTTCTTT. Amino acid sequence: CASSFGGAGTEAFF.

This clonotype was seen at least ten times. This sequence joins TRBV5-1 and TRBJ2-5; D is undetermined. The CDR3 loop spans 16 amino acids. V lost 0 bases to trimming and J lost 1 base, with 13 bases between them. The germline V gene has CDR1 SGHRS and CDR2 YFSETQ. This CDR3 reads CASSLVGNTAQETQYF. CDR3 DNA sequence: TGCGCCAGCAGCTTGGTAGGGAATACCGCCCAAGAGACCCAGTACTTC.

In this sample, this clonotype turned up many times. This chain connects TRBV6-5 to TRBJ2-7; no firm D call. Germline values: CDR1 MNHEY, CDR2 SVGAGI. This CDR3 has 12 amino acids. Trimming took off 6 bases at V and 2 bases at J, with 8 bases between the two ends. The CDR3 is CASRDTTYEQYF. CDR3 in DNA: TGTGCCAGCAGAGACACCACCTACGAGCAGTACTTC.

This clonotype was found many times. The V gene is TRBV10-3, the J gene TRBJ2-5; 12 bases agree with TRBD2. The J segment lost 2 bases and the V segment lost 6 bases, leaving 16 bases of the junction unmatched. Germline V gives CDR1 ENHRY, CDR2 SYGVKD. CDR3 length equals 19 residues. The CDR3 loop is CAIRTLLAGGRKGQETQYF. For the CDR3, the DNA is TGTGCCATCAGGACTCTACTAGCGGGGGGCCGGAAGGGTCAAGAGACCCAGTACTTC.

This clonotype was observed at least ten times. The gene calls are TRBV5-6 and TRBJ2-5; TRBD2 aligns across 10 bases. The CDR3 spans 17 residues. The junction had 7 bases not matched to a gene; V was cut back by 2 bases and J by 0 bases. Germline V lookup: CDR1 SGHDT, CDR2 YYEEEE. The CDR3 is CASSLPGLAEDQETQYF. DNA for the CDR3: TGTGCCAGCAGCTTACCCGGACTAGCGGAGGACCAAGAGACCCAGTACTTC.

This clonotype was seen at least ten times. The chain combines TRBV11-2 with TRBJ2-7; D is perhaps TRBD1 (6 bases). V lost 5 bases, J lost 7 bases, and 21 bases lay in between. The CDR3 runs to 15 residues. The germline CDR1 and CDR2 sequences are SGHAT and FQNNGV. The CDR3 DNA reads TGTGCCAGCAGCCCAACCGGGACACGGTTTTTGGAGCAGTACTTC. Its translation is CASSPTGTRFLEQYF.

Many counts were recorded for this clonotype. The chain links TRBV12-3 or TRBV12-4 to TRBJ2-2; D unclear. CDR3 length: 13 residues. V gave up 3 bases and J gave up 5 bases, with 7 bases separating them. CDR3 DNA: TGTGCCAGCAGTTTCGGTCGGACCGGGGAGCTGTTTTTT. This encodes CASSFGRTGELFF.